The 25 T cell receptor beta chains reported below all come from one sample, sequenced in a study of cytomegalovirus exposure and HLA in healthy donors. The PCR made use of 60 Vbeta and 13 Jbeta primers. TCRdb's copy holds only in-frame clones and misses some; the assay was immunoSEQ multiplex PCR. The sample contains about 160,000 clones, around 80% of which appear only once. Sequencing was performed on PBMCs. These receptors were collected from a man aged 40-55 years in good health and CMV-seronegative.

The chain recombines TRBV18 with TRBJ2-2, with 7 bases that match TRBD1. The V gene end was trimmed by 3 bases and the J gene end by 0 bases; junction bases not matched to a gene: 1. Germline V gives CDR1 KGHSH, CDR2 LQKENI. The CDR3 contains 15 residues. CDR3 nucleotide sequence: TGTGCCAGCTCACCCGGACAGGCGAACACCGGGGAGCTGTTTTTT. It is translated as CASSPGQANTGELFF.

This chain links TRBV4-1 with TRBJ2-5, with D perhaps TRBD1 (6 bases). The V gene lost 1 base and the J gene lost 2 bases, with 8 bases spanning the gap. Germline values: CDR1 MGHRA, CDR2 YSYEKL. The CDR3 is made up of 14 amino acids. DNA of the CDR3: TGCGCCAGCAGCCAAGTAGGACAGCAAGAGACCCAGTACTTC. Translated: CASSQVGQQETQYF.

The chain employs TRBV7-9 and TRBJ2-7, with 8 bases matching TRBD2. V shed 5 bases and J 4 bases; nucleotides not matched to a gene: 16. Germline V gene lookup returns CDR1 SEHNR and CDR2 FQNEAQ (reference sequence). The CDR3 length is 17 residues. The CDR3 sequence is CASSPRTAPGTSYEQYF. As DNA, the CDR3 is TGTGCCAGCAGCCCCAGGACGGCCCCCGGGACTAGTTACGAGCAGTACTTC.

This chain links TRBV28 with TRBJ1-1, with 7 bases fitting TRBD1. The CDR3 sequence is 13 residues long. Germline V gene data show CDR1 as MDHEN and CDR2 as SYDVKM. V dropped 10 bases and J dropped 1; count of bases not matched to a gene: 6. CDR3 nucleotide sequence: TGTGCCACCCAGGGACAGCCGAACACTGAAGCTTTCTTT. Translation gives CATQGQPNTEAFF.

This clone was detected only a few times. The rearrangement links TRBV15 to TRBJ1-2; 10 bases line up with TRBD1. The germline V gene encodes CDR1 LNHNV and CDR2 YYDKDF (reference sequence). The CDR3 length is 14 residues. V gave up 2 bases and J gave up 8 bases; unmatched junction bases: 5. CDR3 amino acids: CATSRPGQGKGYTF. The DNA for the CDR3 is TGTGCCACCAGCAGACCGGGACAGGGGAAGGGCTACACCTTC.

CDR3 loop: CASTAGTGDYGYTF. CDR3 in DNA: TGTGCCAGCACAGCAGGGACAGGGGACTATGGCTACACCTTC. This sequence joins TRBV6-1 and TRBJ1-2, with TRBD1 matching 10 bases. The germline CDR1 and CDR2 sequences are MNHNS and SASEGT. Trimming removed 7 bases from V and 3 bases from J; junction bases left unmatched: 5. CDR3 length equals 14 residues.

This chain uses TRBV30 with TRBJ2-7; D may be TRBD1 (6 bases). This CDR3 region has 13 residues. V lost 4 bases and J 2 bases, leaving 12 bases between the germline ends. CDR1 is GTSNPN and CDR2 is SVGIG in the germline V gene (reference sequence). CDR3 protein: CAWMDQGPYEQYF. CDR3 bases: TGTGCCTGGATGGATCAGGGGCCCTACGAGCAGTACTTC. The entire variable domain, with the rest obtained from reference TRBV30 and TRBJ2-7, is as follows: SQTIHQWPATLVQPVGSPLSLECTVEGTSNPNLYWYRQAAGRGLQLLFYSVGIGQISSEVPQNLSASRPQDRQFILSSKKLLLSDSGFYLCAWMDQGPYEQYFGPGTRLTVT.

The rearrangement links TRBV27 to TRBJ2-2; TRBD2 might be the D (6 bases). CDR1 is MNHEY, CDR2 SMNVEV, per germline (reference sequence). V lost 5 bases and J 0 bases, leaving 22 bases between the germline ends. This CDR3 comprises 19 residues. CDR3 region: CASSPRVADPFANTGELFF. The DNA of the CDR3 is TGTGCCAGCAGTCCCCGGGTAGCGGATCCTTTCGCGAACACCGGGGAGCTGTTTTTT.

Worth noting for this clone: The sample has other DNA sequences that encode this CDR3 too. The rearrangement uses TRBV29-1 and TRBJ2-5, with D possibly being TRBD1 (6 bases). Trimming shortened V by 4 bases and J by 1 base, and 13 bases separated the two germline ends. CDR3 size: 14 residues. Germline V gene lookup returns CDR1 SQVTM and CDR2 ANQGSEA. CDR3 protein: CSVGPGQSQETQYF. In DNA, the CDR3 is TGCAGCGTTGGACCTGGACAGTCCCAAGAGACCCAGTACTTC.

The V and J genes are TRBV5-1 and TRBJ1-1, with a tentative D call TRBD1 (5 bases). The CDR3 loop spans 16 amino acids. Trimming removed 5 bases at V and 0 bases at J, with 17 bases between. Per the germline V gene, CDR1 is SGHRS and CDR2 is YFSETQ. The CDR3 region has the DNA TGCGCCAGCAGTTACGGACATGGCGGAGTGAACACTGAAGCTTTCTTT. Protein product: CASSYGHGGVNTEAFF.

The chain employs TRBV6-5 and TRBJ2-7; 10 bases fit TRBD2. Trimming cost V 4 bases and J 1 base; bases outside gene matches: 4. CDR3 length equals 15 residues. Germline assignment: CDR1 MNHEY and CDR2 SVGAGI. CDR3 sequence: CASSSIAGGSYEQYF. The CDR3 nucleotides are TGTGCCAGCAGTTCTATAGCGGGGGGATCCTACGAGCAGTACTTC.

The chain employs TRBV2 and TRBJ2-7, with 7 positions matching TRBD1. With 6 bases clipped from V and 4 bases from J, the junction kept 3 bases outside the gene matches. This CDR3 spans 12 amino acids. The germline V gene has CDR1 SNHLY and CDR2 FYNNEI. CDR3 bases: TGTGCCAGCAGGGTACAGGGGTACGAGCAGTACTTC. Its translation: CASRVQGYEQYF. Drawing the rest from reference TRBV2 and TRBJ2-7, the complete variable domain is EPEVTQTPSHQVTQMGQEVILRCVPISNHLYFYWYRQILGQKVEFLVSFYNNEISEKSEIFDDQFSVERPDGSNFTLKIRSTKLEDSAMYFCASRVQGYEQYFGPGTRLTVT.

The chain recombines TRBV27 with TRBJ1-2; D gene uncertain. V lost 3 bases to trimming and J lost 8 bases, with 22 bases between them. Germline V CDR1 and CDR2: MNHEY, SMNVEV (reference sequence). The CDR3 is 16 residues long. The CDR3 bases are TGTGCCAGCAGTTTTTTACGGGGTGGGTCCCTGGGCGGCTACACCTTC. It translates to CASSFLRGGSLGGYTF.

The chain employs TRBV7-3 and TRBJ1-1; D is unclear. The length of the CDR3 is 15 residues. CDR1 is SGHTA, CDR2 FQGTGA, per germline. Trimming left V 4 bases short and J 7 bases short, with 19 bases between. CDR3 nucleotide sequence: TGTGCCAGCAGCTCCACCGCCTTGAAGGAGGGTGAAGCTTTCTTT. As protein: CASSSTALKEGEAFF.

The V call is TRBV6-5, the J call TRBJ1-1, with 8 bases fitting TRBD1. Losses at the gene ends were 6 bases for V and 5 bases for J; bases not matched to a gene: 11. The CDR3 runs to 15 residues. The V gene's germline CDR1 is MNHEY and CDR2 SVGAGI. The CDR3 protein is CASSLTGVAGTEAFF. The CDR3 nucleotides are TGTGCCAGCAGCTTGACAGGGGTGGCTGGGACTGAAGCTTTCTTT.

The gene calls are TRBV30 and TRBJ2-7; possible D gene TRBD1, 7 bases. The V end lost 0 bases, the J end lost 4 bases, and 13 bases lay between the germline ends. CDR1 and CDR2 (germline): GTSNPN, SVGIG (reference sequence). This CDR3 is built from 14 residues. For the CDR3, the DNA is TGTGCCTGGAGTGTAGGCGGGACAGAGTACGAGCAGTACTTC. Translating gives CAWSVGGTEYEQYF.

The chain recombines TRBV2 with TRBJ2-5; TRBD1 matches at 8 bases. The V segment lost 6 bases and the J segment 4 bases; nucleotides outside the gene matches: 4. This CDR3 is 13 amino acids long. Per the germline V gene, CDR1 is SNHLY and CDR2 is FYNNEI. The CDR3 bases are TGTGCCAGCAGGATAACAGGGGGAGAGACCCAGTACTTC. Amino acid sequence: CASRITGGETQYF.

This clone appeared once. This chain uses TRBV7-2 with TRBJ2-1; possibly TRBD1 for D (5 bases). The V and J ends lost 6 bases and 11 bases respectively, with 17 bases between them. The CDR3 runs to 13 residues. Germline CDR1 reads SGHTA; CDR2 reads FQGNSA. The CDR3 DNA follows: TGTGCCAGCAGATCACCCTTCAGGGTCCAGCAGTTCTTC. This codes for CASRSPFRVQQFF.

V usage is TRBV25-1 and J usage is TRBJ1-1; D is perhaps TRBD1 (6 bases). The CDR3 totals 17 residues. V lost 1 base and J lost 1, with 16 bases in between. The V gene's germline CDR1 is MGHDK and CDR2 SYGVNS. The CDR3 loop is CASSESRYWGQNTEAFF. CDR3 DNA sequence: TGTGCCAGCAGTGAATCGAGATATTGGGGGCAGAACACTGAAGCTTTCTTT.

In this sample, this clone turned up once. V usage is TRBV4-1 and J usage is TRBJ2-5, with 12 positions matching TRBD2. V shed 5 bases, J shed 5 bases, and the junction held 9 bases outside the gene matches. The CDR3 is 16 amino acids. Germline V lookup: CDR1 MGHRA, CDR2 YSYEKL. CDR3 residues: CASSSGLAGSGETQYF. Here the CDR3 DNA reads TGCGCCAGCAGCTCAGGACTAGCGGGGTCCGGGGAGACCCAGTACTTC.

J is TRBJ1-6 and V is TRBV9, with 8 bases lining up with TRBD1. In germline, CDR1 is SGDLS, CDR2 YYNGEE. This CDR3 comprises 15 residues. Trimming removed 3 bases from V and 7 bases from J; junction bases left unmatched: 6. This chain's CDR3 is CASSGGTGGNSPLHF. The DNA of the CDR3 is TGTGCCAGCAGCGGGGGGACAGGCGGGAATTCACCCCTCCACTTT.

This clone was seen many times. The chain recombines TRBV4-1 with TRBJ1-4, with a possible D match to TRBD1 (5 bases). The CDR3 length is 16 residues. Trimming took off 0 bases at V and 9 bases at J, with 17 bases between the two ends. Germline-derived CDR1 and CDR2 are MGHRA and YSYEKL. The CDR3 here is CASSQESGQARQKLFF. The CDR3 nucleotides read TGCGCCAGCAGCCAAGAATCAGGACAAGCCCGGCAAAAACTGTTTTTT.

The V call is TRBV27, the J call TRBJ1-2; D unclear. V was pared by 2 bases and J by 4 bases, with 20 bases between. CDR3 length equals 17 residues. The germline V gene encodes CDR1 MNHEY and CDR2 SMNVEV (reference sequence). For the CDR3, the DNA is TGTGCCAGCAGTTTAACTGACGGAGCTTCCTTATTCTATGGCTACACCTTC. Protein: CASSLTDGASLFYGYTF.

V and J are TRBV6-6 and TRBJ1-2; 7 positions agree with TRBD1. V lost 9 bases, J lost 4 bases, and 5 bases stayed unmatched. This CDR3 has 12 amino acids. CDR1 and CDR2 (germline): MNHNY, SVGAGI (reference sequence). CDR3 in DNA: TGTGCCAGTCGACAGGGCGGCTATGGCTACACCTTC. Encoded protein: CASRQGGYGYTF.

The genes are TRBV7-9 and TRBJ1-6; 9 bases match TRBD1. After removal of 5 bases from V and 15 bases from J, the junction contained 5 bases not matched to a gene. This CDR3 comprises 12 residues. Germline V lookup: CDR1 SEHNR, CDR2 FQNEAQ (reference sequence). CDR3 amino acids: CASSITGGLLHF. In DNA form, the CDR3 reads TGTGCCAGCAGCATAACAGGGGGCCTCCTCCACTTT.